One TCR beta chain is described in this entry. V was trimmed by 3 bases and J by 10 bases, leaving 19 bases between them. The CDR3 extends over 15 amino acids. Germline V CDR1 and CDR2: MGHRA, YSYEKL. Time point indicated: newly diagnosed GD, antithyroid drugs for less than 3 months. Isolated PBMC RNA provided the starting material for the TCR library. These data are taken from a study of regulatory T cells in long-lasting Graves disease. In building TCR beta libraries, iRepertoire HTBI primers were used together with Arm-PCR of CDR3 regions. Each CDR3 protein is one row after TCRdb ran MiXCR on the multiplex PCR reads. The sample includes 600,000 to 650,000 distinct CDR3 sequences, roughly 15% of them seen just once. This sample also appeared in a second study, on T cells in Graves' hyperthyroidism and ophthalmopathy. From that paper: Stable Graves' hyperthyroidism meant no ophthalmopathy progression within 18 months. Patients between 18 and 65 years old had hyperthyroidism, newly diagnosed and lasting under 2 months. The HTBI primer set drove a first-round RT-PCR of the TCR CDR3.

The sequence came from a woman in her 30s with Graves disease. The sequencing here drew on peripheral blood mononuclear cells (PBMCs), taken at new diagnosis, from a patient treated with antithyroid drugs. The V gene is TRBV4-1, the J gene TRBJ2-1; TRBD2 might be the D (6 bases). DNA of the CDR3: TGCGCCAGCAGCCAGACAGTACTAGCAGCCTTCGAGCAGTTCTTC. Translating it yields CASSQTVLAAFEQFF.